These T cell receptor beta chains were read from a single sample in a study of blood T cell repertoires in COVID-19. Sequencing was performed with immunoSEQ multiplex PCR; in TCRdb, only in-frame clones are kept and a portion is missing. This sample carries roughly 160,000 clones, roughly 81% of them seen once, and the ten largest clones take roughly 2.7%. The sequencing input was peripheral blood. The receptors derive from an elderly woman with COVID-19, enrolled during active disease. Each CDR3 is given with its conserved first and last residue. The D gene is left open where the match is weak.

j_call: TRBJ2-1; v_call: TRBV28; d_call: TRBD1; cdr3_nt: TGTGCCAGCAGTACCCGATTACAGGGGGTATCCTACAATGAGCAGTTCTTC; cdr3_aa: CASSTRLQGVSYNEQFF
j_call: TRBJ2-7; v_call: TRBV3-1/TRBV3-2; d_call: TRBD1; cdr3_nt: TGTGCCAGCAGCCGGGACAGCGCCTCCTACGAGCAGTACTTC; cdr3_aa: CASSRDSASYEQYF
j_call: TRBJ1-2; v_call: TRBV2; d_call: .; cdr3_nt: TGTGCCAGCAGTACAGGGTCGGGTGGCTACACCTTC; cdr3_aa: CASSTGSGGYTF
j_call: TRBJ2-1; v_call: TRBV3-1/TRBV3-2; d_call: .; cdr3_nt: TGTGCCAGCAGCCACTCCCGAGGAGGTGAGCAGTTCTTC; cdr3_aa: CASSHSRGGEQFF
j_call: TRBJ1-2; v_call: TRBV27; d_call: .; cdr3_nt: TGTGCCAGCAGTTTTACCCAAGGAGGGGACTATGGCTACACCTTC; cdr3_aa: CASSFTQGGDYGYTF
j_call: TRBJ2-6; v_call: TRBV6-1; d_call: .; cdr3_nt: TGTGCCAGCAGTGAATCGGGTAGCTCTGGGGCCAACGTCCTGACTTTC; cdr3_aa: CASSESGSSGANVLTF
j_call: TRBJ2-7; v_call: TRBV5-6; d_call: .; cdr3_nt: TGTGCCAGCAGCTTTGCCAGGGTGGACGAGCAGTACTTC; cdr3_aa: CASSFARVDEQYF
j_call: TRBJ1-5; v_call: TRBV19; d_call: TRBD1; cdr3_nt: TGTGCCAGTAATACTCCTCAGGGGGGCCCCAATCAGCCCCAGCATTTT; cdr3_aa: CASNTPQGGPNQPQHF
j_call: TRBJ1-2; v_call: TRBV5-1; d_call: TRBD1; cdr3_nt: TGCGCCAGCAGCCCGGGACAGGTGAGTTCCGGCGCGGAGTATGGCTACACCTTC; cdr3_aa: CASSPGQVSSGAEYGYTF
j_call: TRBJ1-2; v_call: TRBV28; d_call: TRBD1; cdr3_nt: TGTGCCAGCAGTCCATGGACAGGGAGGTACACCTTC; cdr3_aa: CASSPWTGRYTF
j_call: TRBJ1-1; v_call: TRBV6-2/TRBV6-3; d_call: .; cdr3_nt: TGTGCCAGCAGTGATTTCCCGGTGCAACCTGAAGCTTTCTTT; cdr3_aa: CASSDFPVQPEAFF
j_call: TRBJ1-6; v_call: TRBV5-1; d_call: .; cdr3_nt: TGCGCCAGCGGGGGGACCGTAAATTCACCCCTCCACTTT; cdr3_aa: CASGGTVNSPLHF
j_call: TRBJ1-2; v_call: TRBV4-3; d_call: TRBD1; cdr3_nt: TGCGCCAGCAGCCAAGATAGGACCAGGGGGCGTTATGGCTACACCTTC; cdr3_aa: CASSQDRTRGRYGYTF
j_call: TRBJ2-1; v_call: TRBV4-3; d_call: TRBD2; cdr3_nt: TGCGCCAGCAGCCAAGAAGGTCGGCAGCGGGACTACAATGAGCAGTTCTTC; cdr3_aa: CASSQEGRQRDYNEQFF
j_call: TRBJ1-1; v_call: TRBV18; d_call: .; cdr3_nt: TGTGCCAGCTCGTCGAACTGGGGACATTTGAACACTGAAGCTTTCTTT; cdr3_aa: CASSSNWGHLNTEAFF
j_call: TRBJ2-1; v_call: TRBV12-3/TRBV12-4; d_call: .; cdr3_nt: TGTGCCAGCAGTTTCAGGGATGTAAATGAGCAGTTCTTC; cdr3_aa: CASSFRDVNEQFF
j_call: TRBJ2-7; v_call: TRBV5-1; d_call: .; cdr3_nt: TGCGCCAGCAGCTTGCAGGGCCCCTCCTACGAGCAGTACTTC; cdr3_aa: CASSLQGPSYEQYF